The clone carrying this T cell receptor (beta chain) was counted only a few times. Sequencing targeted expressed TCRB transcripts, as all isolated RNA had been reverse transcribed. Repertoires were generated with immunoSEQ multiplex PCR, while TCRdb's copy carries only in-frame clones and drops some. The repertoire holds about 410,000 clones, around 13% seen once, with about 0.034% in the top ten. This sample is part of a study of beta chain features in type 1 diabetes. In germline, CDR1 is KGHSH, CDR2 LQKENI. CDR3 size: 15 residues. The ends lost 1 base at V and 0 bases at J; junction bases unmatched: 1. Via the markers CD45RO/CCR7/CD25/CD127/CD95/CD27, stem cell-like memory, regulatory, central memory and naive CD4+ cells were sorted.

Sequences were obtained from naive CD4+ T cells from blood. The chain uses TRBV18 and TRBJ2-5; 8 nucleotides agree with TRBD2. The source is a man aged 25-40 years in good health. DNA for the CDR3: TGTGCCAGCTCACCACTAGCGGGGAACCAAGAGACCCAGTACTTC. Residues: CASSPLAGNQETQYF.